Listed below are T cell receptor beta chains from one sample, sequenced in a study of shared clonotypes between healthy human individuals. The assay was immunoSEQ multiplex PCR, and TCRdb's table has in-frame clones only and misses some. This table has roughly 480,000 clones, around three quarters appearing once. Input material: PBMCs. These receptors all come from a woman aged 40 to 50 in good health. Some clones in this sample may be carry-over from other donors' samples. Each CDR3 is given with its conserved first and last residue. Fields, in order: D gene, V gene, J gene, clone size, CDR3 protein, CDR3 DNA. The D gene is left open where the match is weak. Clone size is given for some rows only: seen once, a few or many times, or a class if the clone is expanded.

d_call: .
v_call: TRBV1
j_call: TRBJ2-4
clone_size: .
cdr3_aa: CTSSQDWRERAKNIQYF
cdr3_nt: TGCACCAGCAGCCAAGATTGGCGGGAGAGGGCCAAAAACATTCAGTACTTC

d_call: .
v_call: TRBV6-6
j_call: TRBJ1-5
clone_size: .
cdr3_aa: CASSPGGGGNQPQHF
cdr3_nt: TGTGCCAGCTCCCCTGGGGGGGGAGGCAATCAGCCCCAGCATTTT

d_call: TRBD2
v_call: TRBV6-1
j_call: TRBJ2-3
clone_size: .
cdr3_aa: CASKNSGRDTDTQYF
cdr3_nt: TGTGCCAGCAAAAATAGCGGGAGGGACACAGATACGCAGTATTTT

d_call: .
v_call: TRBV19
j_call: TRBJ1-1
clone_size: .
cdr3_aa: CASSIQLGYTEAFF
cdr3_nt: TGTGCCAGTAGTATACAATTAGGATACACTGAAGCTTTCTTT

d_call: .
v_call: TRBV5-4
j_call: TRBJ2-7
clone_size: once
cdr3_aa: CASSPGSGAYEQYF
cdr3_nt: TGTGCCAGCAGCCCGGGTTCGGGTGCCTACGAGCAGTACTTC

d_call: .
v_call: TRBV7-9
j_call: TRBJ1-1
clone_size: .
cdr3_aa: CASRRGTNTEAFF
cdr3_nt: TGTGCCAGTAGACGGGGGACGAACACTGAAGCTTTCTTT

d_call: TRBD2
v_call: TRBV7-3
j_call: TRBJ2-2
clone_size: .
cdr3_aa: CASSTGLPGTGELFF
cdr3_nt: TGTGCCAGCAGCACGGGACTACCGGGCACCGGGGAGCTGTTTTTT

d_call: .
v_call: TRBV12-5
j_call: TRBJ1-2
clone_size: .
cdr3_aa: CASGLGHLVDTF
cdr3_nt: TGTGCTAGTGGTTTGGGGCACCTGGTAGACACCTTC

d_call: .
v_call: TRBV5-6
j_call: TRBJ2-7
clone_size: .
cdr3_aa: CASSLLDRTSYEQYF
cdr3_nt: TGTGCCAGCAGCTTATTAGACAGAACCTCCTACGAGCAGTACTTC

d_call: .
v_call: TRBV7-2
j_call: TRBJ2-6
clone_size: .
cdr3_aa: CASSLGPASGANVLTF
cdr3_nt: TGTGCCAGCAGCTTAGGACCGGCCTCTGGGGCCAACGTCCTGACTTTC

d_call: TRBD1
v_call: TRBV5-1
j_call: TRBJ2-7
clone_size: .
cdr3_aa: CASSLANRGYEQYF
cdr3_nt: TGCGCCAGCAGCTTGGCCAACAGGGGGTACGAGCAGTACTTC

d_call: .
v_call: TRBV2
j_call: TRBJ1-1
clone_size: .
cdr3_aa: CASSVGRGAFF
cdr3_nt: TGTGCCAGCTCCGTGGGGAGGGGAGCTTTCTTT

d_call: TRBD2
v_call: TRBV30
j_call: TRBJ2-4
clone_size: .
cdr3_aa: CAWSVRGGNIQYF
cdr3_nt: TGTGCCTGGAGTGTACGGGGGGGAAACATTCAGTACTTC

d_call: TRBD2
v_call: TRBV5-1
j_call: TRBJ2-3
clone_size: .
cdr3_aa: CASSSLTSRADTQYF
cdr3_nt: TGCGCCAGCAGCTCGCTGACTAGCCGAGCAGATACGCAGTATTTT

d_call: .
v_call: TRBV28
j_call: TRBJ2-7
clone_size: .
cdr3_aa: CASSLPRDNYEQYF
cdr3_nt: TGTGCCAGCAGTTTACCCAGGGACAACTACGAGCAGTACTTC

d_call: .
v_call: TRBV5-1
j_call: TRBJ1-4
clone_size: .
cdr3_aa: CASSFTAATNEKLFF
cdr3_nt: TGCGCCAGCAGCTTCACGGCTGCAACTAATGAAAAACTGTTTTTT

d_call: .
v_call: TRBV6-6
j_call: TRBJ2-1
clone_size: few
cdr3_aa: CASTASPRFYNEQFF
cdr3_nt: TGTGCCAGCACTGCTAGCCCGAGATTTTACAATGAGCAGTTCTTC

d_call: TRBD1
v_call: TRBV7-8
j_call: TRBJ2-7
clone_size: .
cdr3_aa: CASSLVGTGLYEQYF
cdr3_nt: TGTGCCAGCAGCTTAGTGGGGACAGGTCTCTACGAGCAGTACTTC

d_call: .
v_call: TRBV6-1
j_call: TRBJ1-2
clone_size: .
cdr3_aa: CASTPAGGSYGYTF
cdr3_nt: TGTGCCAGCACCCCAGCGGGGGGAAGCTATGGCTACACCTTC

d_call: TRBD2
v_call: TRBV9
j_call: TRBJ2-5
clone_size: .
cdr3_aa: CASSVGLAGGETQYF
cdr3_nt: TGTGCCAGCAGCGTAGGGTTAGCGGGAGGAGAGACCCAGTACTTC

d_call: .
v_call: TRBV7-8
j_call: TRBJ1-2
clone_size: .
cdr3_aa: CASSLGDSSYGYTF
cdr3_nt: TGTGCCAGCAGCTTAGGTGACAGCTCCTATGGCTACACCTTC

d_call: .
v_call: TRBV5-5
j_call: TRBJ2-7
clone_size: .
cdr3_aa: CASGRDSFSYEQYF
cdr3_nt: TGTGCCAGCGGGAGGGACAGCTTCTCCTACGAGCAGTACTTC

d_call: TRBD2
v_call: TRBV7-7
j_call: TRBJ2-3
clone_size: .
cdr3_aa: CASSLSGSADTQYF
cdr3_nt: TGTGCCAGCAGCCTAAGCGGGAGCGCAGATACGCAGTATTTT

d_call: TRBD1
v_call: TRBV4-3
j_call: TRBJ1-4
clone_size: .
cdr3_aa: CASSVLTGFNEKLFF
cdr3_nt: TGCGCCAGCAGCGTACTGACAGGGTTTAATGAAAAACTGTTTTTT

d_call: TRBD1
v_call: TRBV2
j_call: TRBJ2-5
clone_size: .
cdr3_aa: CASSGTGRETQYF
cdr3_nt: TGTGCCAGCAGTGGGACAGGGCGCGAGACCCAGTACTTC

d_call: .
v_call: TRBV19
j_call: TRBJ2-7
clone_size: .
cdr3_aa: CASSRDNRWVEQYF
cdr3_nt: TGTGCCAGTAGTAGGGACAACCGCTGGGTTGAGCAGTACTTC

d_call: TRBD2
v_call: TRBV10-3
j_call: TRBJ2-7
clone_size: .
cdr3_aa: CAISESGTSGYEQYF
cdr3_nt: TGTGCCATCAGTGAGTCGGGGACTAGCGGCTACGAGCAGTACTTC

d_call: .
v_call: TRBV19
j_call: TRBJ2-6
clone_size: .
cdr3_aa: CASSIDSYSGANVLTF
cdr3_nt: TGTGCCAGTAGTATAGATAGTTACTCTGGGGCCAACGTCCTGACTTTC

d_call: .
v_call: TRBV4-1
j_call: TRBJ2-1
clone_size: .
cdr3_aa: CASSHPGKSHEQFF
cdr3_nt: TGCGCCAGCAGCCACCCGGGGAAGAGTCATGAGCAGTTCTTC

d_call: .
v_call: TRBV7-9
j_call: TRBJ2-7
clone_size: .
cdr3_aa: CASSFTGTIYEQYF
cdr3_nt: TGTGCCAGCAGCTTCACCGGGACCATCTACGAGCAGTACTTC

d_call: .
v_call: TRBV7-9
j_call: TRBJ2-1
clone_size: .
cdr3_aa: CASSWSISYNEQFF
cdr3_nt: TGTGCCAGCAGCTGGAGCATCTCCTACAATGAGCAGTTCTTC

d_call: .
v_call: TRBV7-2
j_call: TRBJ1-3
clone_size: .
cdr3_aa: CASSLGPPQEERNTIYF
cdr3_nt: TGTGCCAGCAGCTTAGGGCCTCCACAGGAGGAGCGAAACACCATATATTTT